This TCR beta chain is from a study of CD8 T cells in Susac syndrome. CDR3 length: 12 residues. Trimming removed 8 bases from V and 4 bases from J, with 8 bases in between. Germline-derived CDR1 and CDR2 are SNHLY and FYNNEI. TEMRA cells underwent FACS enrichment and CD8+ and CD4+ T cells underwent negative isolation. When the RNA was reverse transcribed, random hexamers were used with an input of about 0.5 to 1 ug. TCRdb re-called the immunoSEQ multiplex PCR reads through MiXCR, storing one row per CDR3 protein. The table includes about 200,000 distinct CDR3 sequences, 90% to 95% detected once. V gene TRBV2 combines with J gene TRBJ2-2; D is unclear. Sequencing used CD4+ T cells from PBMCs. The sequence was obtained from a human donor with multiple sclerosis. The CDR3 DNA sequence: TGTGCCAGCGGCAGTGCCACCGGGGAGCTGTTTTTT. Its translation: CASGSATGELFF.